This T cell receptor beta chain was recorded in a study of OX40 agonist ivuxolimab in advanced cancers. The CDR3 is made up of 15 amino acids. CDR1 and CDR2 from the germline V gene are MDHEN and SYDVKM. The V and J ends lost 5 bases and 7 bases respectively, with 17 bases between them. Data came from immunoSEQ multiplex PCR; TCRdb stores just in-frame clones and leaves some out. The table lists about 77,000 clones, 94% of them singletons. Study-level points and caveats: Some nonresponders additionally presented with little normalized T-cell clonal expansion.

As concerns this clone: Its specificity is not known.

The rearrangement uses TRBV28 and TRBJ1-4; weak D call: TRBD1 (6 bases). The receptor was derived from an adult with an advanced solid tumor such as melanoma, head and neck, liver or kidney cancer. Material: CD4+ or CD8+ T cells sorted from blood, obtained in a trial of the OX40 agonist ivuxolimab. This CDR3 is CASSPRTGWGEKLFF. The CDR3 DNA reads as TGTGCCAGCAGTCCCCGAACAGGGTGGGGTGAAAAACTGTTTTTT.